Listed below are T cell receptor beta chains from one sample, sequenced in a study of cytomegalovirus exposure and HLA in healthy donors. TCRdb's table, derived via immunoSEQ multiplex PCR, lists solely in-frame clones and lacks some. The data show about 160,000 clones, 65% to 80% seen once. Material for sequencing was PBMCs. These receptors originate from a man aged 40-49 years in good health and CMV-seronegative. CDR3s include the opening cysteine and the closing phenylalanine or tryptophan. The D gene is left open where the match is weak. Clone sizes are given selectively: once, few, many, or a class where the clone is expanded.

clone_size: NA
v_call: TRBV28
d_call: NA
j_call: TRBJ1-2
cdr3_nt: TGTGCCAGCAGTTCCCTACTAGCGGGCATCTATGGCTACACCTTC
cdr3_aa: CASSSLLAGIYGYTF

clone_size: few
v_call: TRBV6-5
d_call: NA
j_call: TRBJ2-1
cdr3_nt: TGTGCCAGCCAGAAGGGCAGGGGAATTTACAATGAGCAGTTCTTC
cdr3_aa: CASQKGRGIYNEQFF

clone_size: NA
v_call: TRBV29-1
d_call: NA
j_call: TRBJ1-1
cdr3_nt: TGCAGCGTTGTGGCAGGGAACACTGAAGCTTTCTTT
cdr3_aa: CSVVAGNTEAFF

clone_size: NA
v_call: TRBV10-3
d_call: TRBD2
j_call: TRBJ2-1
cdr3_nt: TGTGCCATCAGAACCGGGAGGGCGGGGGATGAGCAGTTCTTC
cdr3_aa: CAIRTGRAGDEQFF

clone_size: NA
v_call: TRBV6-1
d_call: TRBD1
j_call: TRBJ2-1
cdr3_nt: TGTGCCAGCAGTGAACGGGGACAGAATCATCGAATCTACAATGAGCAGTTCTTC
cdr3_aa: CASSERGQNHRIYNEQFF

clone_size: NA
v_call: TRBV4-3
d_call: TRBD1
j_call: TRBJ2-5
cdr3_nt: TGCGCCAGCAGTCGACAGGGGGGGCGGGAGACCCAGTACTTC
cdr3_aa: CASSRQGGRETQYF

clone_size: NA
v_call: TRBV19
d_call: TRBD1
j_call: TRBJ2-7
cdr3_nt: TGTGCCAGTACGGCGACAGGGGGCTACGAGCAGTACTTC
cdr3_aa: CASTATGGYEQYF

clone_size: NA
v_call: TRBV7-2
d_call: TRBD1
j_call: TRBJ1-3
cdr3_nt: TGTGCCAGCAGCCTGGGACAGAGTGGAAACACCATATATTTT
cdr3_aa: CASSLGQSGNTIYF

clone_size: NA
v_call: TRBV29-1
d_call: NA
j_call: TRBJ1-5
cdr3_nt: TGCAGCGCCAGGGCCAGGGACAATCAGCCCCAGCATTTT
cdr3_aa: CSARARDNQPQHF

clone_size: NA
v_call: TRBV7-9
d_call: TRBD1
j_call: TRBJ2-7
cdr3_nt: TGTTCCAGCAGATCGGGACAGGGGTTCCACGAGCAGTACTTC
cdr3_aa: CSSRSGQGFHEQYF

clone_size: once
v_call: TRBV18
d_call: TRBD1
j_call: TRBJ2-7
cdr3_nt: TGTGCCAGCTCTTACGGACAGGGGACAAGATACGAGCAGTACTTC
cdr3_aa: CASSYGQGTRYEQYF

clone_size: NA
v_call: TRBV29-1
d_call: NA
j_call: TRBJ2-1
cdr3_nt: TGCAGCGTTGCCTACGGGGAGGTCTCCTACAATGAGCAGTTCTTC
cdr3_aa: CSVAYGEVSYNEQFF

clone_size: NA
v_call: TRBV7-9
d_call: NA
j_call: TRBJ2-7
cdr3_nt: TGTTCCAGCAGCCTGAGCTCCTACGAGCAGTACTTC
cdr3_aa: CSSSLSSYEQYF

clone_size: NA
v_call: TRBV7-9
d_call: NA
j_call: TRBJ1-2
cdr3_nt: TGTGCCAGCAGCCCACGAGGCCCCTTCGCTAACTATGGCTACACCTTC
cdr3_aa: CASSPRGPFANYGYTF

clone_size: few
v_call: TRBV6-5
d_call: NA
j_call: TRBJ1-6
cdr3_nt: TGTGCCAGCAGTAATGACAGGAATTCACCCCTCCACTTT
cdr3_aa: CASSNDRNSPLHF

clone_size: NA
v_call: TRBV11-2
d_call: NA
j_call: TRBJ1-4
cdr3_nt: TGTGCCAGCAGCTCCCAGGGTGGAACTGAAAAACTGTTTTTT
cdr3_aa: CASSSQGGTEKLFF

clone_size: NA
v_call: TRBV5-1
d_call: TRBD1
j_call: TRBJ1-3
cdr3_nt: TGCGCCAGCAGCTTTACAGGGGGCTCTGGAAACACCATATATTTT
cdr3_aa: CASSFTGGSGNTIYF

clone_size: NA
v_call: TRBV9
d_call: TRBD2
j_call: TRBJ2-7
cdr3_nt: TGTGCCAGCAGCGCCCTTAGCGGGAGGACCGACGAGCAGTACTTC
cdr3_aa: CASSALSGRTDEQYF

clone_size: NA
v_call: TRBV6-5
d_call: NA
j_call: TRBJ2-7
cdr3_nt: TGTGCCAGCAGTCGTACAGGGATCTCCTACGAGCAGTACTTC
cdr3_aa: CASSRTGISYEQYF

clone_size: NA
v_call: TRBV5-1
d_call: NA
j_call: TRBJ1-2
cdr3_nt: TGCGCCAGCAGTAAGTTCGGGGGTCGGTATGGCTACACCTTC
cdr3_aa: CASSKFGGRYGYTF

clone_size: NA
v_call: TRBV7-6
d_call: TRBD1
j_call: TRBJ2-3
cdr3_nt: TGTGCCAGCAGAATCGGGACAGTTGGAACAGATACGCAGTATTTT
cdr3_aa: CASRIGTVGTDTQYF

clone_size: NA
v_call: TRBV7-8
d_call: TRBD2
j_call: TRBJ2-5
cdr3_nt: TGTGCCAGCAGCCGTACTAGCGGGAGGATAGAGACCCAGTACTTC
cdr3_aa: CASSRTSGRIETQYF

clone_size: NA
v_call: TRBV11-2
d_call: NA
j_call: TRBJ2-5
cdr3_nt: TGTGCCAGCAGCCAGGGGATGGGGGGGCAAGAGACCCAGTACTTC
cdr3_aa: CASSQGMGGQETQYF

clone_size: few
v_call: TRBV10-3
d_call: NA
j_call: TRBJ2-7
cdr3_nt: TGTGCCACAAGCGACAGAGACTACGAGCAGTACTTC
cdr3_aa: CATSDRDYEQYF

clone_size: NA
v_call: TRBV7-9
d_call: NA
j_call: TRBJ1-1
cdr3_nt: TGTGCCAGCAGCTTACTGCGGGTGAACACTGAAGCTTTCTTT
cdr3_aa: CASSLLRVNTEAFF

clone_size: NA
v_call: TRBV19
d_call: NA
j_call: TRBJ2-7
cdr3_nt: TGTGCCAGTAGTACAGGGACTTCGATTTCCGAGCAGTACTTC
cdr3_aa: CASSTGTSISEQYF

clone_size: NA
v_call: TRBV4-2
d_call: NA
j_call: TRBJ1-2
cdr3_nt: TGTGCCAGCAGCCCGTCTGGGCGGGCCTACACCTTC
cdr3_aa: CASSPSGRAYTF

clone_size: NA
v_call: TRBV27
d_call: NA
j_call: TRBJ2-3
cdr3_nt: TGTGCCAGCACCACCCGAGCCCGGGATACGCAGTATTTT
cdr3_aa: CASTTRARDTQYF

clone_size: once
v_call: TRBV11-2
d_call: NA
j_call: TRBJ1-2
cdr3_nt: TGTGCCAGCAGCCCCCTGGGAAGGGAGAGGCACTATGGCTACACCTTC
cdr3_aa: CASSPLGRERHYGYTF

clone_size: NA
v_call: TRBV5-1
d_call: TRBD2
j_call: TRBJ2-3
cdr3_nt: TGCGCCAGCAGCATACACGGACTAGCGGGAGTTGAGCAGTATTTT
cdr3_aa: CASSIHGLAGVEQYF

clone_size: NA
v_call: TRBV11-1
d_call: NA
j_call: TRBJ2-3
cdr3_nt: TGTGCCAGCAGCTTATGGAGGCTAGAGGCTGGTACGCAGTATTTT
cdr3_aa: CASSLWRLEAGTQYF

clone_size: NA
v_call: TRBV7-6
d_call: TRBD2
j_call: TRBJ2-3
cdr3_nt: TGTGCCAGCAGCTTGGGGGCGACTAGCGGGAGTCCAGATACGCAGTATTTT
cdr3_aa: CASSLGATSGSPDTQYF

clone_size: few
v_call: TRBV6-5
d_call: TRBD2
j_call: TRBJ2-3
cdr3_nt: TGTGCCAGCAGTTACTCTTCCGCGGGAGGCACAGATACGCAGTATTTT
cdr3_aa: CASSYSSAGGTDTQYF

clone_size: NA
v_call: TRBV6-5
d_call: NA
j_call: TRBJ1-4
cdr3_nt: TGTGCCAGCAGTACCCAAGGGGAACCTAATGAAAAACTGTTTTTT
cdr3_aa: CASSTQGEPNEKLFF

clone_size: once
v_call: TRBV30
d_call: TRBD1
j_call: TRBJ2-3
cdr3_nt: TGTGCCTGGAGTGGACAGGGGGCCCCCACAGATACGCAGTATTTT
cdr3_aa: CAWSGQGAPTDTQYF

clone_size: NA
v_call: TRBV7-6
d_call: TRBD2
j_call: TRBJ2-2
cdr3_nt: TGTGCCAGCAGCCCGACCGGACTAGCGGGATTATGGGGGGTGACCGGGGAGCTGTTTTTT
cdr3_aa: CASSPTGLAGLWGVTGELFF

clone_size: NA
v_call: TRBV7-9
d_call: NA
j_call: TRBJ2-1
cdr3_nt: TGTGCCAGCAGCGAACGGGCGGGGGCCCAGAGCTCCTACAATGAGCAGTTCTTC
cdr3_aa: CASSERAGAQSSYNEQFF

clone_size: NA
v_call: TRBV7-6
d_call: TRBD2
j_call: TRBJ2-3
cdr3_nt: TGTGCCAGCAGCTTAGGGTCTAGGGGGACTAGCTTTGATACGCAGTATTTT
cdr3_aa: CASSLGSRGTSFDTQYF

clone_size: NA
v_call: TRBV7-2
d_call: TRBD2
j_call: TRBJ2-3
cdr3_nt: TGTGCCAGCAGCCCGACCGGGACTAGCGGGCGGACGGGGTATTTT
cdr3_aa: CASSPTGTSGRTGYF

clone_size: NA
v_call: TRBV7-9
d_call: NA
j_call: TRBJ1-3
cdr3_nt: TGTGCCAGCAGCTTAGAAGGGGGGGGCTACTCTGGAAACACCATATATTTT
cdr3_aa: CASSLEGGGYSGNTIYF

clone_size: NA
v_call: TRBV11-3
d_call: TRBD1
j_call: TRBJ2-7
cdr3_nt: TGTGCCAGCAGCTTAGGAGGGACAGGATCCTACGAGCAGTACTTC
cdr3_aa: CASSLGGTGSYEQYF

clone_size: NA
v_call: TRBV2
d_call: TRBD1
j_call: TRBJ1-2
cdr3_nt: TGTGCCAGCACCGGGACAGGGATGAACTATGGCTACACCTTC
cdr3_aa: CASTGTGMNYGYTF

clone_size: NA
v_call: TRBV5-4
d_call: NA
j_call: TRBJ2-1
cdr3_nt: TGTGCCAGCAGGAGTCGGTCCTCCTACAATGAGCAGTTCTTC
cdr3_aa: CASRSRSSYNEQFF

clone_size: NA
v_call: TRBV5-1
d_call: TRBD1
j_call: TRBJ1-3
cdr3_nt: TGCGCCAGCAGCGCGGGGACAGGGGTCGCTGGAAACACCATATATTTT
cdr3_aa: CASSAGTGVAGNTIYF

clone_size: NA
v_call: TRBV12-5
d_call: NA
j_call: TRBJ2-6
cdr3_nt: TGTGCTAGTGGTTCCCACAGGGCTCCGGGGGCCAACGTCCTGACTTTC
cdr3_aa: CASGSHRAPGANVLTF

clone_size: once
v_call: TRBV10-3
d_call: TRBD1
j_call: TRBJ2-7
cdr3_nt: TGTGCCATCAGGGACAGGGCCCACGAGCAGTACTTC
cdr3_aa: CAIRDRAHEQYF

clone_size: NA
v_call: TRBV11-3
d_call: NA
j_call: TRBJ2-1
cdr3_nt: TGTGCCAGCAGCTCGAGGGCGGGACAGTACAATGAGCAGTTCTTC
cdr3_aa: CASSSRAGQYNEQFF

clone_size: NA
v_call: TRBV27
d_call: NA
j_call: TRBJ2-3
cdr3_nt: TGTGCCAGCAGTTTATCGCCAGGAGGGTCAGATACGCAGTATTTT
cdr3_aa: CASSLSPGGSDTQYF

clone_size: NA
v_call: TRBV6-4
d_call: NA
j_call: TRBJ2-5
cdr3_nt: TGTGCCAGCAGTGACGGAAGGAGTGGGACCCAGTACTTC
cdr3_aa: CASSDGRSGTQYF

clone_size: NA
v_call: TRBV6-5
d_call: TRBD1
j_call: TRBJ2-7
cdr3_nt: TGTGCCAGCAGCAACGACAGGGAAGCCCCCTACGAGCAGTACTTC
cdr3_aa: CASSNDREAPYEQYF